The 29 T cell receptor beta chains below come from one sample, sequenced in a study of vaccination and CD4 T cells after COVID-19. Stated treatment: approximately 11-day PBMC culture with coronavirus spike peptide pools or control peptides (ViraFEST assay). The Oncomine TCR Beta short-read assay generated sequence data from the DNA of cultured CD4+ T cells. Via MiXCR, TCRdb re-called the PCR reads, giving one row per CDR3 protein. The sample yields some 9,300 distinct CDR3 sequences, approximately 70% seen once. The antigens of these receptors remain unknown. Sequencing input: CD4+ T cells from blood, cultured in vitro. The source of these receptors is a human donor who had recovered from COVID-19.

V gene TRBV20-1 combines with J gene TRBJ1-2; 9 positions agree with TRBD1. J gave up 7 bases and V 3 bases, and 12 bases lay outside the gene matches. Germline V gene lookup returns CDR1 DFQATT and CDR2 SNEGSKA (reference sequence). This CDR3 spans 15 amino acids. The CDR3 is CSARRSDRGGSGYTF. CDR3 in DNA: TGCAGTGCTAGGAGGTCGGACAGGGGAGGCTCTGGCTACACCTTC.

There are a few counts of this clonotype. This chain connects TRBV20-1 to TRBJ1-2; 7 bases fit TRBD1. The J segment lost 8 bases and the V segment lost 5 bases, leaving 8 bases of the junction unmatched. This CDR3 region has 12 residues. Germline lookup yields CDR1 DFQATT and CDR2 SNEGSKA (reference sequence). CDR3 loop: CSALRTGGGYTF. DNA of the CDR3: TGCAGTGCTCTGAGGACAGGAGGGGGCTACACCTTC.

V is TRBV29-1 and J is TRBJ1-2; no firm D call. V lost 2 bases and J 0 bases, leaving 7 bases between the germline ends. There are 13 residues in the CDR3. CDR1 is SQVTM, CDR2 ANQGSEA, per germline. The CDR3 is CSVETQANYGYTF. CDR3 DNA sequence: TGCAGCGTTGAAACCCAGGCTAACTATGGCTACACCTTC.

The rearrangement joins TRBV19 to TRBJ1-2; 7 bases match TRBD1. The CDR3 runs to 13 residues. Germline trimming cut 6 bases from V and 6 bases from J; bases unmatched to any gene: 7. Germline V gene sequence: CDR1 LNHDA, CDR2 SQIVND (reference sequence). The CDR3 loop reads CASRTDRDDGYTF. CDR3 coding DNA: TGTGCCAGTAGGACCGACAGGGACGATGGCTACACCTTC.

This chain links TRBV7-2 with TRBJ1-1, with D possibly TRBD1 on 6 matching bases. V was clipped by 7 bases and J by 1 base, with 13 bases between them. The CDR3 sequence is 14 residues long. Germline lookup yields CDR1 SGHTA and CDR2 FQGNSA. The CDR3 DNA sequence: TGTGCCAGCACCAGGGGCCGGGAGAACACTGAAGCTTTCTTT. Residues: CASTRGRENTEAFF.

This clonotype appeared a single time. The chain combines TRBV27 with TRBJ1-1; TRBD1 agrees at 7 bases. CDR3 length: 14 residues. The V and J ends lost 5 bases and 4 bases, in that order; junction bases with no gene match: 7. Germline values: CDR1 MNHEY, CDR2 SMNVEV (reference sequence). CDR3 nucleotide sequence: TGTGCCAGCAGTACCCGAGGGGGCCCCACTGAAGCTTTCTTT. Protein product: CASSTRGGPTEAFF.

The V gene is TRBV7-3, the J gene TRBJ2-3; tentatively, D is TRBD1 or TRBD2 (5 bases each). Germline values: CDR1 SGHTA, CDR2 FQGTGA. Trimming took 2 bases from V and 5 from J, leaving 11 bases between them. The CDR3 totals 14 residues. CDR3 in DNA: TGTGCCAGCAGCTTAGGGGGAGTTGGAGATACGCAGTATTTT. Translation: CASSLGGVGDTQYF.

The V and J genes are TRBV12-1 and TRBJ1-6. TRBV12-1 counts as a pseudogene. The CDR3 sequence is 15 residues long. CDR3 nucleotide sequence: TGTGCCAGCAGCTTTGTGGTCAAAAACGGCTCACCCCTCCACTTT. Protein sequence: CASSFVVKNGSPLHF.

The V gene is TRBV10-3, the J gene TRBJ1-1; D is ambiguous. The CDR3 covers 13 residues. Germline values: CDR1 ENHRY, CDR2 SYGVKD. V was clipped by 7 bases and J by 1 base, with 10 bases between them. CDR3 sequence reads: CAIKKDGNTEAFF. CDR3 DNA: TGTGCCATCAAAAAGGACGGGAACACTGAAGCTTTCTTT.

This chain joins TRBV19 and TRBJ1-5; D unresolved. The CDR3 is made up of 15 amino acids. Trimming left V 6 bases short and J 5 bases short, with 17 bases between. CDR1 is LNHDA and CDR2 is SQIVND in the germline V gene (reference sequence). DNA of the CDR3: TGTGCCAGTAGGGGAGAGACTTGGGCCCATCAGCCCCAGCATTTT. It codes for CASRGETWAHQPQHF.

The gene calls are TRBV15 and TRBJ2-5, with D perhaps being TRBD1 or TRBD2 (5 bases each). Germline V lookup: CDR1 LNHNV, CDR2 YYDKDF (reference sequence). CDR3 size: 15 residues. V was trimmed by 0 bases and J by 2 bases, leaving 10 bases between them. The chain's CDR3 is CATSRDRDQQETQYF. Written as DNA, the CDR3 is TGTGCCACCAGCAGAGACCGGGACCAGCAAGAGACCCAGTACTTC.

This clonotype showed up just a few times. The chain recombines TRBV6-2 or TRBV6-3 with TRBJ1-5, with 10 bases matching TRBD1. The trim removed 5 bases at V and 4 bases at J, leaving 8 bases unmatched. This CDR3 has 16 amino acids. Germline values: CDR1 MNHEY, CDR2 SVGEGT. As DNA, the CDR3 is TGTGCCAGCAGTACATCGGGACAGGGGCCGAATCAGCCCCAGCATTTT. The encoded protein is CASSTSGQGPNQPQHF.

Only one count was recorded for this clonotype. This chain links TRBV10-3 with TRBJ1-5; D is possibly TRBD1 (6 bases). Trimming stripped 3 bases from V and 7 bases from J, with 19 bases between. The CDR3 is made up of 16 amino acids. Germline loops: CDR1 ENHRY, CDR2 SYGVKD. This CDR3 is CAISEYSGDIGQPQHF. CDR3 coding DNA: TGTGCCATCAGTGAATACTCAGGGGATATAGGACAGCCCCAGCATTTT.

This chain links TRBV30 with TRBJ1-2; tentatively, D is TRBD1 (6 bases). Trimming shortened V by 3 bases and J by 5 bases, and 10 bases separated the two germline ends. This CDR3 has 12 residues. Germline lookup yields CDR1 GTSNPN and CDR2 SVGIG (reference sequence). CDR3 in amino acids: CAWSRGSYGYTF. In nucleotides, the CDR3 is TGTGCCTGGAGCAGGGGATCGTATGGCTACACCTTC.

The genes are TRBV20-1 and TRBJ1-5, with 9 bases fitting TRBD1. There are 18 residues in the CDR3. Germline loops: CDR1 DFQATT, CDR2 SNEGSKA (reference sequence). Losses at the gene ends were 0 bases for V and 2 bases for J; bases not matched to a gene: 11. CDR3 coding DNA: TGCAGTGCTAGAGATACAGGGGGCGATTTCTGGGGCAATCAGCCCCAGCATTTT. This codes for CSARDTGGDFWGNQPQHF.

This sequence joins TRBV30 and TRBJ2-3; 9 bases agree with TRBD1. This CDR3 has 14 amino acids. The V gene's germline CDR1 is GTSNPN and CDR2 SVGIG (reference sequence). V lost 2 bases, J lost 4 bases, and 4 bases stayed unmatched. CDR3 in DNA: TGTGCCTGGAGTACAGGGGGCGCGGCAGATACGCAGTATTTT. It encodes CAWSTGGAADTQYF.

This chain connects TRBV29-1 to TRBJ1-1; D unclear. The germline gives CDR1 SQVTM, CDR2 ANQGSEA. V shed 7 bases and J shed 2 bases, with 14 bases lying between them. This CDR3 spans 13 amino acids. CDR3 coding DNA: TGCAGCGAAAAAACTCGGGCAAACACTGAAGCTTTCTTT. This translates into CSEKTRANTEAFF.

This CDR3 reads CSARARTSGRASYEQYF. The CDR3 bases are TGCAGTGCTAGAGCTCGGACTAGCGGGAGGGCCTCCTACGAGCAGTACTTC. The V gene is TRBV20-1, the J gene TRBJ2-7, with 15 bases identical to TRBD2. This CDR3 is 17 amino acids long. The junction had 4 bases not matched to a gene; V was cut back by 1 base and J by 0 bases. Looked up from germline, CDR1 is DFQATT and CDR2 is SNEGSKA (reference sequence).

This clonotype is labeled hyperexpanded (1% or more). The rearrangement links TRBV18 to TRBJ2-3; D not resolved. The CDR3 extends over 12 amino acids. The V and J ends lost 3 bases and 5 bases respectively, with 6 bases between them. In germline, CDR1 is KGHSH, CDR2 LQKENI. The CDR3 loop reads CASSPKGDTQYF. The CDR3 DNA sequence: TGTGCCAGCTCACCTAAAGGAGATACGCAGTATTTT.

The sample holds one count of this clonotype. The chain employs TRBV6-5 and TRBJ2-7; the match to TRBD2 covers 10 bases. J lost 4 bases, V lost 2 bases, and 8 bases had no gene match. This CDR3 comprises 16 residues. Germline V CDR1 and CDR2: MNHEY, SVGAGI. This CDR3 is CASSYRPSGSFYEQYF. CDR3 sequence (DNA): TGTGCCAGCAGTTACCGGCCTAGCGGGAGTTTTTACGAGCAGTACTTC.

The chain is built from TRBV7-9 and TRBJ1-1; D uncertain. CDR1 and CDR2 from the germline V gene are SEHNR and FQNEAQ (reference sequence). Between the trimmed V and J ends, which lost 4 bases and 3 bases, there was a span of 12 bases. This CDR3 has 14 amino acids. The CDR3 is CASSSQAWHTEAFF. The CDR3 DNA reads TGTGCCAGCAGCTCGCAGGCCTGGCACACTGAAGCTTTCTTT.

This chain links TRBV5-1 with TRBJ2-3, with unresolved D. Trimming took 3 bases from V and 2 from J, leaving 7 bases between them. The CDR3 runs to 13 residues. CDR1 is SGHRS, CDR2 YFSETQ, per germline. DNA for the CDR3: TGCGCCAGCAGCTCGGAAGCCACAGATACGCAGTATTTT. Protein sequence: CASSSEATDTQYF.

This clonotype was seen once. This chain uses TRBV6-5 with TRBJ2-7; 8 bases align to TRBD1. Germline V gives CDR1 MNHEY, CDR2 SVGAGI. The J segment lost 1 base and the V segment lost 0 bases, leaving 2 bases of the junction unmatched. The CDR3 totals 15 residues. The CDR3 nucleotides read TGTGCCAGCAGTTACTCCGACAGGGGTTCCTACGAGCAGTACTTC. This sequence encodes CASSYSDRGSYEQYF.

This chain links TRBV5-1 with TRBJ2-7; D not certain. The CDR3 totals 17 residues. Germline V CDR1 and CDR2: SGHRS, YFSETQ. The germline V and J ends were trimmed by 1 base and 0 bases, with 17 bases remaining between them. The CDR3 DNA follows: TGCGCCAGCAGCTTGCCTGCCACTGACGGCCTCTCCTACGAGCAGTACTTC. The encoded protein is CASSLPATDGLSYEQYF. Full variable domain (remainder filled in from reference TRBV5-1 and TRBJ2-7): KAGVTQTPRYLIKTRGQQVTLSCSPISGHRSVSWYQQTPGQGLQFLFEYFSETQRNKGNFPGRFSGRQFSNSRSEMNVSTLELGDSALYLCASSLPATDGLSYEQYFGPGTRLTVT.

This clonotype was picked up a small number of times. The chain carries TRBV12-5 and TRBJ1-5; possibly TRBD1 for D (6 bases). Germline CDR1 and CDR2: LGHNT and FRNRAP. Trimming took 10 bases from V and 3 from J, leaving 10 bases between them. The CDR3 spans 12 residues. The CDR3 protein is CATAGDNQPQHF. The CDR3 DNA follows: TGTGCTACGGCAGGGGACAATCAGCCCCAGCATTTT.

The V gene is TRBV6-5, the J gene TRBJ1-2, with TRBD1 matching over 8 bases. From germline, CDR1 is MNHEY and CDR2 SVGAGI. CDR3 length equals 17 residues. V trimming: 2 bases; J trimming: 2 bases; junction bases outside the gene matches: 10. In nucleotides, the CDR3 is TGTGCCAGCAGTTACGGGTTTGGCAGGGGGCGCAACTATGGCTACACCTTC. Its translation: CASSYGFGRGRNYGYTF.

This chain links TRBV6-1 with TRBJ2-3; D perhaps matches TRBD2 (6 bases). This CDR3 spans 15 amino acids. Per the germline V gene, CDR1 is MNHNS and CDR2 is SASEGT. Trimming removed 5 bases from V and 1 base from J, with 13 bases in between. The CDR3 loop reads CASSPLWGGTDTQYF. CDR3 sequence (DNA): TGTGCCAGCAGTCCCCTATGGGGGGGCACAGATACGCAGTATTTT.

Points on this clonotype: At one end, the junction sequence differs from germline, possibly due to a read error. The V and J genes are TRBV2 and TRBJ1-5; the match to TRBD1 covers 8 bases. The CDR3 sequence is 15 residues long. The germline V gene encodes CDR1 SNHLY and CDR2 FYNNEI. The CDR3 reads CASREDRGSNQPQHF. The CDR3 DNA reads as TGTGCCAGCAGAGAAGACAGGGGAAGCAATCAGCCCCAGCATTTT.

The chain employs TRBV19 and TRBJ2-1; unclear D gene. Trimming took off 1 base at V and 4 bases at J, with 17 bases between the two ends. The CDR3 has 17 amino acids. Germline V gene lookup returns CDR1 LNHDA and CDR2 SQIVND (reference sequence). This CDR3 is CASSIAEQRMGYNEQFF. DNA of the CDR3: TGTGCCAGTAGTATAGCGGAACAAAGGATGGGTTACAATGAGCAGTTCTTC.